This TCR beta chain originates from a study of read filtering for tumor transcriptome and immune sequencing. Looking at the study overall: By R-ISS, stages I, II and III held roughly 8, 15 and 7 patients. Transcriptome libraries were built from DNase-treated RNA. Study findings and constraints: IR-seq captured clonotypes deeper and more reliably than RNA-seq.

With V trimmed by 3 bases and J by 0 bases, 13 bases remained unmatched. The CDR3 covers 19 residues. CDR1 is MDHEN, CDR2 SYDVKM, per germline. The library was built from roughly 400 ng RNA with molecular barcoded adaptors for alpha/delta and beta/gamma chains. Via MiXCR, TCRdb re-called the reads, giving one row per CDR3 protein. The sample contains 50,000 to 65,000 distinct CDR3 sequences, around 20% of which appear only once. This clonotype was observed at least ten times. Its cognate antigen is unknown. Specimen: a population of CD138-negative cells sorted from bone marrow. J is TRBJ2-3 and V is TRBV28, with 9 bases that match TRBD2. The clonotype comes from a donor aged 40 or over with multiple myeloma. DNA for the CDR3: TGTGCCAGCAGTTTTCCTGGGCTAGCGGGACCGCCTAGCACAGATACGCAGTATTTT. Translation gives CASSFPGLAGPPSTDTQYF.